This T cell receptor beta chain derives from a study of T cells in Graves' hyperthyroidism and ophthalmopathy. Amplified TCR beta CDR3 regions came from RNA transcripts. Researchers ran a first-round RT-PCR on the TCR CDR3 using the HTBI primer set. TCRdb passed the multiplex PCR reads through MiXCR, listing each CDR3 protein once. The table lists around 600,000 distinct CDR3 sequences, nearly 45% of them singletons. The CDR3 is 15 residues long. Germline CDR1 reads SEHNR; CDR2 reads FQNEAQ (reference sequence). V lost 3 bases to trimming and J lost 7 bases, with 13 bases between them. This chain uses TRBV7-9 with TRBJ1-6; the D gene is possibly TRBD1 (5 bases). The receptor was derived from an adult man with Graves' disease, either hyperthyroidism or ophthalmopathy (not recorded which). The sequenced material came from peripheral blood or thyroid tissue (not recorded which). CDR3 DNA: TGTGCCAGCAGCTTGGGGGTTTCCTTAAATTCACCCCTCCACTTT. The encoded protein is CASSLGVSLNSPLHF.